The present T cell receptor (beta chain) was sequenced within a study of OX40 agonist ivuxolimab in advanced cancers. CDR3 length: 14 amino acids. V was clipped by 4 bases and J by 3 bases; unmatched bases: 6. Germline CDR1 and CDR2: MNHEY and SMNVEV (reference sequence). Produced via immunoSEQ multiplex PCR; TCRdb's table is partial and in-frame only. Of roughly 75,000 clones in the sample, 93% were seen once. In regard to this clone: Its specificity is not known.

The study's findings and limits: In a subset of nonresponders, normalized T-cell clonal expansion was also low. In the expanded peripheral T cells, antigen specificity was never determined. Relative to CD4+ cells, CD8+ T cells on average had more expanded clones. Clonal expansion from baseline to week 6 occurred in both CD4+ and CD8+ T cells.

The chain combines TRBV27 with TRBJ2-7, with 7 bases identical to TRBD1. Here the sequenced sample was CD4+ or CD8+ T cells sorted from blood, taken in a trial of the OX40 agonist ivuxolimab. This TCR was sampled from an adult with an advanced solid tumor such as melanoma, head and neck, liver or kidney cancer. As DNA, the CDR3 is TGTGCCAGCAGTTCCAACCGACAGGGCTACGAGCAGTACTTC. Translated: CASSSNRQGYEQYF.